Below, one T cell receptor beta chain is given with its context. This record belongs to a study of blood T cells in healthy people across ages. A J-beta primer mix and a sample-barcoded 5' primer were used in a second PCR of roughly 6 to 11 cycles. Using its own MiXCR run on the 5' RACE reads, TCRdb lists one record per CDR3 protein. Seen here are approximately 1.5 million distinct CDR3 sequences, 40% to 45% observed once, and the top ten hold about 4%. Trimming cost V 7 bases and J 6 bases, with 19 bases left between them. Germline CDR1 MNHEY, CDR2 SMNVEV (reference sequence). This CDR3 comprises 15 residues. The authors extracted at least 5.5 micrograms of total RNA per sample.

Sequenced sample: blood. This clonotype was sampled from a woman between 18 and 29 years old in good health. The V gene is TRBV27, the J gene TRBJ2-1; a weak D match, TRBD2 (6 bases). CDR3 in amino acids: CASTSSDSGVNEQFF. The CDR3 coding sequence is TGTGCCAGCACTTCCTCGGACTCGGGGGTCAATGAGCAGTTCTTC.